This entry lists 6 T cell receptor beta chains sequenced from one sample in a study of T cells in Graves' hyperthyroidism and ophthalmopathy. RNA transcripts yielded amplified TCR beta CDR3 regions. First-round RT-PCR of the TCR CDR3 relied on the HTBI primer set. MiXCR, applied by TCRdb to the multiplex PCR reads, yields one record per CDR3 protein. The table records roughly 500,000 distinct CDR3 sequences, about 45% of them present only once. The sample comprised peripheral blood or thyroid tissue (not recorded which). These receptors were collected from an adult woman with Graves' disease, either hyperthyroidism or ophthalmopathy (not recorded which).

The chain is built from TRBV5-1 and TRBJ1-2, with 8 bases that match TRBD1. The CDR3 spans 16 residues. Germline CDR1 and CDR2: SGHRS and YFSETQ. Trimming took 4 bases from V and 1 from J; bases not matched to a gene: 9. The CDR3 region is CASSPGQAGINYGYTF. In nucleotides, the CDR3 is TGCGCCAGCAGCCCGGGACAGGCCGGGATTAACTATGGCTACACCTTC.

In this sample, this clonotype turned up once. The J gene is TRBJ2-7, the V gene TRBV6-1; weak D call: TRBD2 (5 bases). The CDR3 loop spans 13 amino acids. V lost 5 bases and J 5 bases, leaving 13 bases between the germline ends. Germline lookup yields CDR1 MNHNS and CDR2 SASEGT. CDR3 bases: TGTGCCAGCAGTCAGGTGGGAGAGGACGAGCAGTACTTC. Its protein is CASSQVGEDEQYF.

As concerns this clonotype: A junction boundary mismatches the germline segment, possibly from a read error. The rearrangement uses TRBV29-1 and TRBJ1-1; 7 bases map to TRBD1. Germline CDR1 reads SQVTM; CDR2 reads ANQGSEA. There are 13 residues in the CDR3. CDR3 coding DNA: TGCAGCGCGGCGACAGGGCTAAACACTGAAGCTTCCTTT. As protein: CSAATGLNTEASF.

The chain combines TRBV20-1 with TRBJ2-5, with 12 bases that match TRBD2. Germline trimming cut 0 bases from V and 4 bases from J; bases unmatched to any gene: 15. The CDR3 has 19 amino acids. Germline CDR1 is DFQATT and CDR2 is SNEGSKA (reference sequence). This CDR3 reads CSARDLRLVLAGGPETQYF. CDR3 nucleotide sequence: TGCAGTGCTAGAGATCTGAGACTGGTGCTAGCGGGAGGGCCAGAGACCCAGTACTTC.

This clonotype was detected once. The chain carries TRBV25-1 and TRBJ2-5; the D gene is possibly TRBD1 (5 bases). In germline, CDR1 is MGHDK, CDR2 SYGVNS. The CDR3 runs to 16 residues. V lost 5 bases and J lost 3, with 19 bases in between. CDR3 residues: CASSILKGQAKETQYF. CDR3 in DNA: TGTGCCAGCAGTATCCTTAAGGGGCAGGCCAAAGAGACCCAGTACTTC.

This clonotype has at least ten counts. The genes are TRBV7-9 and TRBJ1-2; tentative D call: TRBD1 (6 bases). Germline loops: CDR1 SEHNR, CDR2 FQNEAQ (reference sequence). V was clipped by 3 bases and J by 7 bases, with 12 bases between them. The CDR3 totals 13 residues. CDR3 in DNA: TGTGCCAGCAGCTTGACAGGCGGGGGTGGCTACACCTTC. It specifies CASSLTGGGGYTF.